These 11 T cell receptor beta chains originate from one sample sequenced in a study of beta chain features in type 1 diabetes. Expressed TCRB transcripts were sequenced, since all the RNA that had been isolated was reverse transcribed. The protocol was immunoSEQ multiplex PCR, while the TCRdb copy is restricted to in-frame clones and leaves out a portion. The data hold over 120,000 clones, with about 9.4% observed a single time. Sequencing used naive CD4+ T cells from blood. The receptors derive from a man aged 18 to 35 in good health.

The V and J genes are TRBV30 and TRBJ2-3; tentatively, D is TRBD1 (5 bases). This CDR3 has 13 residues. The germline V gene has CDR1 GTSNPN and CDR2 SVGIG (reference sequence). V lost 1 base to trimming and J lost 6 bases, with 11 bases between them. The CDR3 DNA sequence: TGTGCCTGGAGTGGTGGGGCTGTGGATACGCAGTATTTT. Protein product: CAWSGGAVDTQYF.

V usage is TRBV6-4 and J usage is TRBJ2-1; D is perhaps TRBD1 (5 bases). The germline V and J ends were trimmed by 0 bases and 0 bases, with 12 bases remaining between them. The CDR3 is 17 amino acids. Germline CDR1 and CDR2: MRHNA and SNTAGT. The CDR3 sequence: CASSDSIQAGSYNEQFF. In DNA form, the CDR3 reads TGTGCCAGCAGTGACTCGATACAGGCAGGCTCCTACAATGAGCAGTTCTTC.

The J gene is TRBJ1-2, the V gene TRBV5-1, with 9 bases that match TRBD1. J lost 5 bases, V lost 2 bases, and 7 bases had no gene match. This CDR3 has 15 amino acids. Per germline, CDR1 SGHRS and CDR2 YFSETQ. The CDR3 reads CASSLTTGGIYGYTF. The CDR3 DNA reads TGCGCCAGCAGCTTAACGACAGGGGGAATTTATGGCTACACCTTC.

This clone was recorded at least ten times. The rearrangement joins TRBV5-1 to TRBJ2-7, with D hard to call. CDR1 and CDR2 (germline): SGHRS, YFSETQ. The CDR3 is made up of 13 amino acids. Trimming took off 1 base at V and 2 bases at J, with 7 bases between the two ends. The CDR3 nucleotides are TGCGCCAGCAGCTTGCTGTTCGCCTACGAGCAGTACTTC. Protein product: CASSLLFAYEQYF.

Only a few counts were recorded for this clone. In DNA, the CDR3 is TGTGCCAGCAGCCGGGACAGGGCTAACTATGGCTACACCTTC. Protein: CASSRDRANYGYTF. The chain has TRBV14 and TRBJ1-2; 9 bases fit TRBD1. With 4 bases clipped from V and 0 bases from J, the junction kept 0 bases outside the gene matches. This CDR3 comprises 14 residues. Germline V CDR1 and CDR2: SGHDN, FVKESK.

The chain's CDR3 is CASSLLRQGAGEQYF. The CDR3 DNA reads TGTGCCAGCAGCTTATTGAGACAGGGGGCAGGGGAGCAGTACTTC. The genes are TRBV7-8 and TRBJ2-7; 10 bases fit TRBD1. CDR1 and CDR2 (germline): SGHVS, FQNEAQ. V lost 2 bases and J lost 7; bases outside the gene matches: 8. The CDR3 has 15 residues.

The V gene is TRBV25-1, the J gene TRBJ2-7; D may be TRBD1 (6 bases). This CDR3 has 15 amino acids. Germline V gene data show CDR1 as MGHDK and CDR2 as SYGVNS. V shed 5 bases and J shed 1 base, with 15 bases lying between them. Here the CDR3 DNA reads TGTGCCAGCAGTACGCCAGGGGCCAAATCCTACGAGCAGTACTTC. It encodes CASSTPGAKSYEQYF.

This clone occurred many times. The chain couples TRBV9 to TRBJ2-5; D possibly corresponds to TRBD2 (6 bases). Trimming cost V 0 bases and J 1 base, with 10 bases left between them. The CDR3 extends over 15 amino acids. Germline V lookup: CDR1 SGDLS, CDR2 YYNGEE. The CDR3 protein is CASSVEAGRQETQYF. The CDR3 DNA reads as TGTGCCAGCAGCGTAGAGGCGGGACGCCAAGAGACCCAGTACTTC.

The CDR3 region has the DNA TGTGCCTGGGGATTCGGACAGGGAATTCGGGATACGCAGTATTTT. It is translated as CAWGFGQGIRDTQYF. V usage is TRBV30 and J usage is TRBJ2-3; 8 positions agree with TRBD1. From germline, CDR1 is GTSNPN and CDR2 SVGIG (reference sequence). The CDR3 spans 15 residues. Trimming at V came to 5 bases and at J to 6 bases, leaving 13 bases not matched to a gene.

Points on this clone: The sample holds other DNA sequences that translate to the same CDR3. The rearrangement links TRBV7-9 to TRBJ2-2; 10 bases fit TRBD1. The CDR3 spans 15 residues. V dropped 5 bases and J dropped 5; count of bases not matched to a gene: 5. From germline, CDR1 is SEHNR and CDR2 FQNEAQ (reference sequence). This CDR3 reads CASSIGQGGTGELFF. For the CDR3, the DNA is TGTGCCAGCAGCATAGGACAGGGGGGTACCGGGGAGCTGTTTTTT.

This chain connects TRBV2 to TRBJ2-3; D unresolved. The CDR3 spans 13 residues. Germline V CDR1 and CDR2: SNHLY, FYNNEI. V lost 4 bases, J lost 4 bases, and 9 bases lay in between. Written as DNA, the CDR3 is TGTGCCAGCAGTGTTAGAATTCCAGATACGCAGTATTTT. This encodes CASSVRIPDTQYF.